This TCR beta chain derives from a study of blood T cell repertoires in COVID-19. Across the whole study: Sources were T cells, B-cell-depleted T cells, or PBMCs; the material itself was cDNA or gDNA.

Cohort allocation depended upon clinical history that participants reported. The recovered donors of Cohort 3 showed two negative PCRs, clearance, or symptom resolution. Sequencing was performed with immunoSEQ multiplex PCR; in TCRdb, only in-frame clones are kept and a portion is missing. The table records a few hundred thousand clones, around nine tenths of them present only once. J was trimmed by 2 bases and V by 0 bases; bases with no gene match: 5. Germline V CDR1 and CDR2: MNHEY, SVGAGI. There are 16 residues in the CDR3. The chain has TRBV6-5 and TRBJ2-7; TRBD1 aligns across 9 bases. What was sequenced was PBMCs or T cells enriched from blood (not recorded which). This TCR derives from a woman between 45 and 60 years old who had recovered from COVID-19. The CDR3 bases are TGTGCCAGCAGTTACTCGTTGAGACAGGGGGCCTACGAGCAGTACTTC. This translates into CASSYSLRQGAYEQYF.